This T cell receptor (beta chain) was recorded in a study of cytomegalovirus exposure and HLA in healthy donors (dated by TCRdb to about 2017). Concerning the study at large: An earlier analysis of 587 of the donors reported 250 to 350 Gb of sequence data and 95 million to 120 million unique TCR beta sequences obtained from some 170 million T cells. The aim of the study was to test whether cataloging public T cell receptors could identify signatures of past pathogen exposure. High-throughput TCR immunosequencing, statistical association of individual TCRs with disease status, and machine learning were combined to predict cytomegalovirus infection status. In a later analysis, previously published TCR beta repertoires from several hundred donors were re-analyzed and high-resolution HLA genotyping was added so that TCR occurrence patterns could be studied. On average, roughly 250,000 unique TCR beta nucleotide sequences were sequenced per donor among 398 genotyped donors of the cohort, with 15% to 20% of those sequences being non-productive. About 5 DR-DQ haplotypes were handled as single units for association and clustering, since linkage in the cohort was strong. An early release that covered more than 550 HLA-typed donors contained approximately 300 gigabases of sequencing data and 80 million or so unique TCR sequences. Rather than drawing on any new phenotypic data, the later analysis identified candidate immune exposures from TCR beta sequences and the way those sequences occurred across donors. In a later genetic analysis, genome-wide SNP genotypes for about 55% of the roughly 700 donors were used, and that subset was treated as a discovery cohort. Besides the first cohort of under 700 subjects, a separate validation cohort made up of around 120 different subjects was used. Every repertoire in the discovery cohort had been generated on one and the same sequencing platform. The number of typed donors differed by locus: about 620-640 for A, B, C, DRB1 and DQB1; approximately 520 for DQA1; approximately 600 for DPA1; and 400 to 480 for DPB1. To decide whether each TCR beta V gene segment behaved as functional or pseudogenic, an earlier analysis of several hundred of the donors relied on high-throughput TCR beta sequencing. Among the roughly 400 genotyped donors, about 83% belonged to the genetic ancestry cluster associated with self-reported Caucasian donors. Class I and class II HLA loci were covered by the typing at four-digit resolution. Using immunosequencing, the study profiled T cell repertoires from approximately 700 subjects and related those repertoires to cytomegalovirus serostatus. Alongside the repertoire data, information on donor age, sex, ethnicity and CMV serostatus was compiled.

V is cut by 3 bases and J by 2 bases, and the space between the germline ends is 11 bases. From its cysteine to its phenylalanine, the CDR3 spans 15 amino acids. Only the CDR3 part of the read is kept: 45 bases, read in frame from the first base. CDR1 is given as MRHNA and CDR2 as SNTAGT, both from the germline V gene. Library preparation employed the immunoSEQ multiplex PCR assay. For the multiplex PCR, a mixture combining 60 forward primers for TCR Vbeta segments and 13 reverse primers for TCR Jbeta segments was used. A multiplex PCR assay on genomic DNA amplified the CDR3 region of rearranged TCR beta genes. Amplified TCR beta libraries were sequenced as 87-base-pair reads on the Illumina HiSeq System. The original methods were these. Across the 600 to 700 repertoires, a later analysis counted 80 million or so unique TCR beta chains, roughly 11 million of which were shared by at least two donors. A nearest-neighbor algorithm error-corrected the raw reads and collapsed the reads into unique sequences, merging closely related sequences to remove PCR and sequencing errors. CDR3 sequences were aligned to IMGT reference sequences to assign V, D and J gene segments. For a sequence to be retained, a match of at least six nucleotides to both a V gene segment and a J gene segment was required. Rearrangements were classified as productive when the CDR3 lacked stop codons and remained in frame with V and J, and all other rearrangements were classified as non-productive. Following IMGT convention, CDR3 was defined as the stretch from the second conserved V-encoded cysteine up to the conserved J-encoded phenylalanine. The earlier analysis of about 570 of the donors excluded any sequence lacking an unambiguous match to a single V gene segment. In an earlier analysis of a few hundred of the donors, a V segment was called functional when productive rearrangements were above 56.7%, and segregating when the standard deviation between donors exceeded 5%. A statistical classification framework was built to diagnose cytomegalovirus status from the catalog of TCR beta chain sequences. In a later analysis, V and J genes were assigned by comparing TCR nucleotide sequences against IMGT/GENE-DB human TR gene sequences. Using the TCRdist pipeline, a later analysis assigned CDR3 sequences along with most-parsimonious VDJ recombination scenarios. In a later analysis, each TCR beta chain was defined by its CDR3 amino acid sequence together with its V-gene family, and reads lacking a unique V-gene family were excluded. A later analysis removed 450 to 600 highly shared, low-generation-probability nucleotide sequences to deal with suspected cross-contamination and a sequencing artifact. A later analysis calculated a clonal expansion index for each public chain from normalized within-repertoire ranks of inferred template counts. A later analysis computed generation probabilities with a VDJ recombination model fitted to out-of-frame rearrangements, and checked the results against IGoR. Hypergeometric tests were used in a later analysis to score TCR-TCR, TCR-HLA and TCR-CMV co-occurrence, with a repertoire-size bias correction applied to the TCR pairs. In a later analysis, false discovery rates were estimated by permuting HLA or CMV assignments 20 times. In a later analysis, co-occurring TCRs were grouped with DBSCAN, and TCRdist sequence similarity was added when clustering was performed within HLA-allele-positive subsets. Repertoires with fewer than 30,000 or more than 120,000 public chains were left out of co-occurrence clustering, as were five repertoires with anomalous nucleotide sharing. In its TCRdb copy, this immuneACCESS table keeps in-frame sequences only and misses some clones. Where compared with another copy, unresolved V genes explain less than half of these, and the others have no known cause. Clonal size and the V and J genes are those of that table, whereas D and trimming came from the DNA. The sample includes roughly 290,000 clones, with roughly 90% observed a single time. The top ten hold less than 2.5% of the sample.

On this clone: This receptor's antigen is unknown. Nothing much larger sits one base from this clone, and base qualities are not available. This sample includes further DNA sequences coding for the same CDR3.

Results the study describes overall, beyond this receptor: A further reported finding was that TCR beta sequences accurately predicted the HLA-A and HLA-B alleles for most subjects in the first cohort. The classifier was reported to diagnose cytomegalovirus status with high specificity and sensitivity in both the original and validation cohorts. The presence/absence analyses assumed that sequencing depth was roughly uniform across donors, and that assumption may not be true. Several of the top co-occurrence clusters appeared to be linked to parvovirus B19, influenza, CMV and Epstein-Barr virus, according to a later analysis. In a later analysis, the rate of TCR association differed among HLA loci, with DRB1 alleles having the most associated TCRs and HLA-C alleles having the fewest. According to the authors, the approach could potentially be generalized to other disease states and immunological phenotypes. When HLA alleles, especially DR and DQ, strongly co-occurred, TCR associations were difficult to assign to individual alleles. A later analysis associated 17,000 or so TCR beta sequences with specific HLA alleles at a false discovery rate of 0.05. In this cohort, only TCR beta chains were sequenced, and detectable features were limited by the absence of alpha or paired-chain data. A group of highly shared sequence variants was considered likely to be a technical artifact of the sequencing pipeline. In a later analysis, HLA-associated TCR beta chains were found to be more clonally expanded and to have lower generation probabilities than equally common non-associated chains. Some IMGT-functional V segments, including TRBV6-2 and TRBV6-3, could not be told apart with the 87-base-pair reads, so those segments were excluded. In the study, about 150 TCR beta chains were listed as associated with cytomegalovirus. In an earlier analysis of fewer than 700 of the donors, most TCR beta V segments appeared in productive rearrangements about 90% or about 30% of the time, broadly matching IMGT annotations. For the cohort, immune exposure information was limited to CMV serostatus. Most TCR sequences were seen in very few donors, while some public TCRs were found in many individuals. HLA typing was unavailable for some donors at each locus, so association tests used only the typed subset. Compared with the approximately 600-donor mean, donors in an Asian-associated ancestry cluster had fewer N-insertions in productive TCRs, according to a later genetic analysis. In a later genetic analysis, a missense DCLRE1C variant was associated with V-gene and J-gene trimming of TCR beta chains, and the association was replicated in an independent cohort. In a later analysis, most CMV-associated TCR beta chains were found to appear HLA-restricted, with HLA associations seemingly driven largely by CMV exposure. Linkage disequilibrium might explain the correlated functional status among segregating V segments, but an unknown experimental factor could not be excluded. A few of the identified cytomegalovirus-associated TCR beta chains were confirmed in vitro to be specific for cytomegalovirus antigens. The earlier analysis of nearly 600 of the donors excluded around 17 rarely observed V segments, including chromosome 9 orphons, because counts were too low.

The cohort consisted of some 670 healthy bone marrow donors. Cohort members were all nominally healthy when sampled, although unrecorded immune exposures were likely present. The donor tested CMV seronegative, placing the donor among the 300 to 450 seronegative members of the cohort. Every donor gave a peripheral blood sample, and the peripheral blood mononuclear cells from that sample were used for TCR beta sequencing. Genomic DNA was extracted from the blood cell samples with the Qiagen DNeasy Blood Extraction Kit. This sequence was found in a woman younger than 35 in good health and CMV-seronegative. The sample comprised PBMCs. This chain joins TRBV6-4 to TRBJ2-1; the D gene cannot be resolved reliably. Read as DNA, the sequence is TGTGCCAGCAGTGATTGGCAGTCACCCTACAATGAGCAGTTCTTC. It encodes CASSDWQSPYNEQFF.